The 32 T cell receptor beta chains reported below all come from one sample, sequenced in a study of cytomegalovirus exposure and HLA in healthy donors. Use of 60 Vbeta and 13 Jbeta primers characterized the PCR. The protocol was immunoSEQ multiplex PCR, while the TCRdb copy is restricted to in-frame clones and leaves out a portion. The profile shows some 89,000 clones, over 70% of them singletons. The sequencing sample was made of PBMCs. The receptor source for this set is a man aged 55 to 70 in good health and CMV-seronegative.

V gene TRBV28 combines with J gene TRBJ1-1, with D perhaps matching TRBD1 (6 bases). Deletions cut 5 bases from V and 1 base from J, with 20 bases between. Per the germline V gene, CDR1 is MDHEN and CDR2 is SYDVKM. The CDR3 is 17 residues long. The CDR3 region is CASSLRNRAQQNTEAFF. DNA of the CDR3: TGTGCCAGCAGTCTACGAAACAGGGCACAACAGAACACTGAAGCTTTCTTT.

The rearrangement links TRBV5-8 to TRBJ2-7, with 10 bases matching TRBD1. Unmatched junction bases numbered 5, after V lost 4 bases and J lost 4 bases. Germline CDR1 and CDR2: SGHTS and YDEGEE. CDR3 length: 14 residues. In DNA, the CDR3 is TGTGCCAGCAGCCTCAGGGGACAGGGGTACGAGCAGTACTTC. Translation: CASSLRGQGYEQYF.

V gene TRBV4-1 combines with J gene TRBJ1-2; 8 nucleotides agree with TRBD1. From germline, CDR1 is MGHRA and CDR2 YSYEKL. This CDR3 spans 13 amino acids. V trimming: 5 bases; J trimming: 6 bases; junction bases outside the gene matches: 5. DNA of the CDR3: TGCGCCAGCAGCTCCGGGACAGGCGATGGCTACACCTTC. Amino acids: CASSSGTGDGYTF.

V gene TRBV19 combines with J gene TRBJ1-4; D possibly corresponds to TRBD1 (5 bases). The CDR3 loop spans 15 amino acids. Germline V gene sequence: CDR1 LNHDA, CDR2 SQIVND (reference sequence). CDR3 DNA sequence: TGTGCGAGTGCCGATCCGGGGCGGGGACGTGAAAAACTGTTTTTT. Amino acid sequence: CASADPGRGREKLFF. Full variable domain (rest looked up from reference TRBV19 and TRBJ1-4): DGGITQSPKYLFRKEGQNVTLSCEQNLNHDAMYWYRQDPGQGLRLIYYSQIVNDFQKGDIAEGYSVSREKKESFPLTVTSAQKNPTAFYLCASADPGRGREKLFFGSGTQLSVL.

V is TRBV25-1 and J is TRBJ1-5; 10 bases map to TRBD1. Per the germline V gene, CDR1 is MGHDK and CDR2 is SYGVNS. V lost 3 bases to trimming and J lost 5 bases; unmatched junction nucleotides: 4. The CDR3 length is 15 residues. The CDR3 spells CASSEPGTGDQPQHF. CDR3 sequence (DNA): TGTGCCAGCAGTGAGCCAGGGACAGGGGATCAGCCCCAGCATTTT.

This chain links TRBV7-9 with TRBJ2-5; no clear D. Germline V gene data show CDR1 as SEHNR and CDR2 as FQNEAQ (reference sequence). The CDR3 is 15 amino acids. Trimming took 2 bases from V and 4 from J, leaving 14 bases between them. The CDR3 sequence is CASSLLRRAGETQYF. The DNA of the CDR3 is TGTGCCAGCAGCTTACTCCGACGAGCAGGAGAGACCCAGTACTTC.

The gene calls are TRBV10-2 and TRBJ2-7; TRBD1 matches at 8 bases. The V gene end was trimmed by 8 bases and the J gene end by 0 bases; junction bases not matched to a gene: 6. The germline V gene has CDR1 WSHSY and CDR2 SAAADI. The CDR3 covers 14 residues. CDR3 in DNA: TGCGCCAGCGGTGGGACAGGAAGCTCCTACGAGCAGTACTTC. Protein sequence: CASGGTGSSYEQYF.

The CDR3 nucleotides are TGCGCCAGCAGCTTGGAAGGTACAGGGGGCTACGAGCAGTACTTC. This encodes CASSLEGTGGYEQYF. The chain recombines TRBV5-1 with TRBJ2-7, with TRBD1 identical over 8 bases. Germline CDR1 SGHRS, CDR2 YFSETQ. The CDR3 runs to 15 residues. V gave up 0 bases and J gave up 3 bases; unmatched junction bases: 5.

The V gene is TRBV11-2, the J gene TRBJ2-7; 7 bases line up with TRBD1. The germline V gene encodes CDR1 SGHAT and CDR2 FQNNGV. This CDR3 contains 13 residues. J gave up 2 bases and V 5 bases, and 3 bases lay outside the gene matches. CDR3 sequence (DNA): TGTGCCAGCAGCGCCGACAGGGCCTACGAGCAGTACTTC. The encoded protein is CASSADRAYEQYF.

This chain links TRBV28 with TRBJ2-5, with 11 bases identical to TRBD2. The CDR3 extends over 18 amino acids. CDR1 is MDHEN and CDR2 is SYDVKM in the germline V gene. The V segment lost 5 bases and the J segment 4 bases; nucleotides outside the gene matches: 15. The CDR3 sequence: CASSPGTSGDRRRETQYF. CDR3 sequence (DNA): TGTGCCAGCAGTCCAGGGACTAGCGGAGACCGACGTCGAGAGACCCAGTACTTC.

This rearrangement joins TRBV28 to TRBJ2-1; 9 bases align to TRBD2. Germline V gene data show CDR1 as MDHEN and CDR2 as SYDVKM. The junction had 8 bases not matched to a gene; V was cut back by 5 bases and J by 3 bases. The CDR3 covers 16 residues. The DNA of the CDR3 is TGTGCCAGCAGTACCAGACTAGCGGCCAGCTACAATGAGCAGTTCTTC. Its protein is CASSTRLAASYNEQFF.

This clone was counted a few times. The chain recombines TRBV18 with TRBJ1-5, with 7 bases that match TRBD1. The J segment lost 2 bases and the V segment lost 6 bases, leaving 4 bases of the junction unmatched. The CDR3 consists of 14 residues. The germline V gene encodes CDR1 KGHSH and CDR2 LQKENI. CDR3 sequence reads: CASSTGTGNQPQHF. In DNA, the CDR3 is TGTGCCAGCTCGACCGGGACAGGCAATCAGCCCCAGCATTTT.

In the case of this clone: Other DNA sequences in the same sample also yield this CDR3. V is TRBV2 and J is TRBJ2-5, with unresolved D. Trimming shortened V by 1 base and J by 2 bases, and 5 bases separated the two germline ends. CDR3 size: 13 residues. The germline CDR1 and CDR2 sequences are SNHLY and FYNNEI. The CDR3 here is CASSEGLQETQYF. In DNA, the CDR3 is TGTGCCAGCAGTGAAGGGCTGCAAGAGACCCAGTACTTC.

The J gene is TRBJ2-1, the V gene TRBV5-8; 11 bases are shared with TRBD2. V was pared by 0 bases and J by 0 bases, with 5 bases of the junction left unmatched. Germline V gives CDR1 SGHTS, CDR2 YDEGEE. The CDR3 is 18 amino acids. The CDR3 sequence is CASSLGTSGFSSYNEQFF. CDR3 sequence (DNA): TGTGCCAGCAGCTTGGGGACTAGCGGGTTTAGCTCCTACAATGAGCAGTTCTTC.

The chain couples TRBV6-1 to TRBJ1-4; no firm D call. Germline V gene sequence: CDR1 MNHNS, CDR2 SASEGT. V was trimmed by 2 bases and J by 6 bases, leaving 7 bases between them. CDR3 length equals 13 residues. The CDR3 DNA follows: TGTGCCAGCAGTGAAACACGGGATGAAAAACTGTTTTTT. This encodes CASSETRDEKLFF.

The J gene is TRBJ2-7, the V gene TRBV7-9, with D tentatively TRBD2 (5 bases). V dropped 5 bases and J dropped 3 bases, with 14 bases sitting between them. This CDR3 comprises 14 residues. Per germline, CDR1 SEHNR and CDR2 FQNEAQ (reference sequence). The CDR3 is CASSVSGKVYEQYF. CDR3 bases: TGTGCCAGCAGCGTATCCGGGAAAGTCTACGAGCAGTACTTC.

V usage is TRBV7-8 and J usage is TRBJ2-7, with 8 bases that match TRBD2. Germline V gene lookup returns CDR1 SGHVS and CDR2 FQNEAQ. V trimming: 7 bases; J trimming: 3 bases; junction bases outside the gene matches: 2. There are 12 residues in the CDR3. As DNA, the CDR3 is TGTGCCAGCAAGAGCGGGGGCTACGAGCAGTACTTC. Protein product: CASKSGGYEQYF.

This chain uses TRBV4-1 with TRBJ2-1, with 12 bases matching TRBD2. CDR3 length: 16 residues. The germline gives CDR1 MGHRA, CDR2 YSYEKL. V was clipped by 6 bases and J by 0 bases; unmatched bases: 3. The CDR3 region has the DNA TGCGCCAGCAGGCCGACTAGCGGGAGCTCCTACAATGAGCAGTTCTTC. Translation: CASRPTSGSSYNEQFF.

This clone was recorded at least ten times. The V gene is TRBV30, the J gene TRBJ1-5, with 7 positions matching TRBD1. The V and J ends lost 3 bases and 4 bases, in that order; junction bases with no gene match: 6. CDR1 and CDR2 from the germline V gene are GTSNPN and SVGIG (reference sequence). The CDR3 sequence is 14 residues long. CDR3 DNA: TGTGCCTGGAGAGAGGGACAGCCGAATCAGCCCCAGCATTTT. Encoded protein: CAWREGQPNQPQHF.

The gene calls are TRBV7-8 and TRBJ1-4; TRBD1 matches at 8 bases. The germline V gene encodes CDR1 SGHVS and CDR2 FQNEAQ. CDR3 size: 16 residues. Unmatched junction bases numbered 10, after V lost 4 bases and J lost 6 bases. The CDR3 bases are TGTGCCAGCAGCTCCCGGCAGGGGGCTGCGGATGAAAAACTGTTTTTT. Protein sequence: CASSSRQGAADEKLFF.

This clone was observed a single time. The chain links TRBV19 to TRBJ1-1; TRBD1 aligns across 8 bases. CDR1 is LNHDA, CDR2 SQIVND, per germline (reference sequence). The V segment lost 3 bases and the J segment 2 bases; nucleotides outside the gene matches: 11. This CDR3 contains 17 residues. The chain's CDR3 is CASSIGILDRVNTEAFF. CDR3 coding DNA: TGTGCCAGTAGTATTGGGATATTGGACAGGGTTAACACTGAAGCTTTCTTT.

This clone was seen a few times. The chain carries TRBV5-4 and TRBJ1-1; TRBD1 matches at 10 bases. V was clipped by 0 bases and J by 10 bases; unmatched bases: 9. From germline, CDR1 is SGHNT and CDR2 YYREEE (reference sequence). This CDR3 contains 15 residues. Here the CDR3 DNA reads TGTGCCAGCAGCTTGGGACAGGGGGCCTTCGGGGGAGCTTTCTTT. Residues: CASSLGQGAFGGAFF.

The gene calls are TRBV5-4 and TRBJ2-7, with 8 bases that match TRBD2. The junction had 3 bases not matched to a gene; V was cut back by 4 bases and J by 9 bases. The CDR3 covers 11 residues. Germline-derived CDR1 and CDR2 are SGHNT and YYREEE (reference sequence). The CDR3 here is CASSRGGLQYF. CDR3 bases: TGTGCCAGCAGCCGGGGGGGCCTGCAGTACTTC.

This chain connects TRBV30 to TRBJ2-2; D may be TRBD2 (6 bases). The germline V gene has CDR1 GTSNPN and CDR2 SVGIG (reference sequence). The CDR3 runs to 15 residues. Between the trimmed V and J ends, which lost 0 bases and 1 base, there was a span of 9 bases. CDR3 in DNA: TGTGCCTGGAGTGTAAACGGGGGGAACACCGGGGAGCTGTTTTTT. It codes for CAWSVNGGNTGELFF.

The genes are TRBV29-1 and TRBJ1-2, with a tentative D call TRBD1 (5 bases). Germline V gives CDR1 SQVTM, CDR2 ANQGSEA. Trimming took off 5 bases at V and 4 bases at J, with 17 bases between the two ends. This CDR3 region has 14 residues. The CDR3 DNA sequence: TGCAGCGTTCCATCCAGGGAGGAGGCCTATGGCTACACCTTC. Translating it yields CSVPSREEAYGYTF.

This chain uses TRBV19 with TRBJ2-1, with D perhaps matching TRBD2 (6 bases). Germline V gives CDR1 LNHDA, CDR2 SQIVND (reference sequence). Deletions cut 3 bases from V and 3 bases from J, with 12 bases between. This CDR3 has 15 amino acids. The CDR3 nucleotides read TGTGCCAGTAGTATGGTAGCGGAGGTCTACAATGAGCAGTTCTTC. Protein sequence: CASSMVAEVYNEQFF.

The V and J genes are TRBV6-1 and TRBJ1-5; D might be TRBD1 (6 bases). V lost 4 bases to trimming and J lost 0 bases, with 25 bases between them. Per germline, CDR1 MNHNS and CDR2 SASEGT. The CDR3 length is 20 residues. The CDR3 region has the DNA TGTGCCAGCAGTGCGGGGCTCTACCCCGGGACAAAATATAGCAATCAGCCCCAGCATTTT. Protein sequence: CASSAGLYPGTKYSNQPQHF.

J is TRBJ1-6 and V is TRBV29-1; D possibly corresponds to TRBD1 (5 bases). Deletions cut 5 bases from V and 8 bases from J, with 13 bases between. There are 13 residues in the CDR3. From germline, CDR1 is SQVTM and CDR2 ANQGSEA. DNA of the CDR3: TGCAGCGTTCGGCTATCCAGGGATTCACCCCTCCACTTT. Translation: CSVRLSRDSPLHF. The full variable domain, in which reference TRBV29-1 and TRBJ1-6 provide the parts outside the CDR3, is SAVISQKPSRDICQRGTSLTIQCQVDSQVTMMFWYRQQPGQSLTLIATANQGSEATYESGFVIDKFPISRPNLTFSTLTVSNMSPEDSSIYLCSVRLSRDSPLHFGNGTRLTVT.

This chain joins TRBV19 and TRBJ2-2; D perhaps matches TRBD1 (5 bases). Germline CDR1 reads LNHDA; CDR2 reads SQIVND (reference sequence). This CDR3 contains 15 residues. The ends were cut back, 3 bases at V and 2 bases at J, with 10 bases in the middle. The CDR3 DNA follows: TGTGCCAGTAGTATTGGAAGGGGAAACACCGGGGAGCTGTTTTTT. It specifies CASSIGRGNTGELFF. Looking up the rest from reference TRBV19 and TRBJ2-2 gives the full variable domain: DGGITQSPKYLFRKEGQNVTLSCEQNLNHDAMYWYRQDPGQGLRLIYYSQIVNDFQKGDIAEGYSVSREKKESFPLTVTSAQKNPTAFYLCASSIGRGNTGELFFGEGSRLTVL.

The chain joins TRBV6-4 to TRBJ2-2, with D hard to call. V was shortened by 0 bases and J by 3 bases, with 11 bases between the two germline ends. Looked up from germline, CDR1 is MRHNA and CDR2 is SNTAGT. The CDR3 has 16 residues. The CDR3 nucleotides are TGTGCCAGCAGTGACTCGGCCGCTCTGCACACCGGGGAGCTGTTTTTT. Its translation is CASSDSAALHTGELFF.

This clone appeared a few times. The V call is TRBV7-2, the J call TRBJ1-6, with TRBD1 matching 7 bases. Germline CDR1 and CDR2: SGHTA and FQGNSA. The CDR3 is 15 residues long. V was clipped by 5 bases and J by 13 bases; unmatched bases: 14. The CDR3 loop is CASSPGTVQSGPLHF. CDR3 bases: TGTGCCAGCAGCCCAGGGACAGTGCAAAGTGGTCCCCTCCACTTT.

The V call is TRBV2, the J call TRBJ1-2; no firm D call. V was shortened by 6 bases and J by 0 bases, with 26 bases between the two germline ends. CDR1 SNHLY and CDR2 FYNNEI come from the germline V gene. The CDR3 totals 19 residues. The CDR3 reads CASSAIREPTTIANYGYTF. CDR3 in DNA: TGTGCCAGCAGCGCCATCAGAGAACCAACTACTATAGCTAACTATGGCTACACCTTC.